This TCR beta chain was sequenced in a study of T-cell reconstitution after alpha-beta-depleted transplantation in children. CDR3 length: 14 amino acids. V shed 3 bases and J shed 4 bases, with 10 bases lying between them. Germline CDR1 ENHRY, CDR2 SYGVKD. Unique molecular identifiers were incorporated during preparation of the TCRbeta library. One entry per CDR3 protein, called by TCRdb with MiXCR from the PCR reads. The sample contains about 400,000 distinct CDR3 sequences, roughly 21% of which appear only once. This clonotype was picked up many times. This TCR was recovered from a human donor who donated a stem cell graft to a child with acute myeloid leukemia. Sample: PBMCs from the stem cell graft donor, taken from the stem cell graft. This chain connects TRBV10-3 to TRBJ1-5; no clear D gene. As DNA, the CDR3 is TGTGCCATCAGTGAATCGGGTCAGAATCAGCCCCAGCATTTT. It is translated as CAISESGQNQPQHF.